These T cell receptor beta chains were read from a single sample in a study of blood T cell repertoires in COVID-19. Method: immunoSEQ multiplex PCR; TCRdb's copy keeps in-frame clones and lacks some. The data contain some 240,000 clones, 75% to 85% of them singletons. The sequenced material came from peripheral blood. These receptors all come from a woman aged 40 to 55 who had recovered from COVID-19. Both conserved end residues are part of each CDR3. A D gene is named only where the DNA matches it firmly. Some rows have no size entry. The others give once, few or many, or a class for an expanded clone.

clone size: .
J gene: TRBJ2-5
D gene: TRBD2
V gene: TRBV7-9
CDR3 DNA: TGTGCCAGCAGCTTAGTAACTAGCGGGGGAGAGACCCAGTACTTC
CDR3 protein: CASSLVTSGGETQYF

clone size: many
J gene: TRBJ1-6
D gene: .
V gene: TRBV5-1
CDR3 DNA: TGCGCCAGCAGCTTGACCACCACCCAGGGGCCTAATTCACCCCTCCACTTT
CDR3 protein: CASSLTTTQGPNSPLHF

clone size: medium-sized
J gene: TRBJ1-4
D gene: .
V gene: TRBV19
CDR3 DNA: TGTGCCAGTAGTAACTTAGGGGTTGGTGAAAAACTGTTTTTT
CDR3 protein: CASSNLGVGEKLFF

clone size: .
J gene: TRBJ1-5
D gene: TRBD1
V gene: TRBV28
CDR3 DNA: TGTGCCAGCAGTCCGCACAGGGGGTCAGAACATTTT
CDR3 protein: CASSPHRGSEHF

clone size: many
J gene: TRBJ2-5
D gene: TRBD1
V gene: TRBV7-2
CDR3 DNA: TGTGCCAGCAGCCAGGACAGGGGAGCAGGGACCCAGTACTTC
CDR3 protein: CASSQDRGAGTQYF

clone size: once
J gene: TRBJ1-2
D gene: .
V gene: TRBV29-1
CDR3 DNA: TGCAGCGTTCCATCCATAATAACTGAGGGAGGCTACACCTTC
CDR3 protein: CSVPSIITEGGYTF

clone size: few
J gene: TRBJ1-2
D gene: TRBD1
V gene: TRBV28
CDR3 DNA: TGTGCCAGCAGTTCCTTGGACAGGGCTTACTATGGCTACACCTTC
CDR3 protein: CASSSLDRAYYGYTF

clone size: once
J gene: TRBJ1-2
D gene: TRBD1
V gene: TRBV19
CDR3 DNA: TGTGCCAGTAGTAGGGACAGGTCGGGCTATGGCTACACCTTC
CDR3 protein: CASSRDRSGYGYTF

clone size: .
J gene: TRBJ1-5
D gene: .
V gene: TRBV9
CDR3 DNA: TGTGCCAGCAGCGTGGACAGTAATAGCAATCAGCCCCAGCATTTT
CDR3 protein: CASSVDSNSNQPQHF

clone size: .
J gene: TRBJ1-2
D gene: .
V gene: TRBV9
CDR3 DNA: TGTGCCAGCAGCCCAGGACACGTCCTTCACGGCTACACCTTC
CDR3 protein: CASSPGHVLHGYTF

clone size: .
J gene: TRBJ2-1
D gene: .
V gene: TRBV7-2
CDR3 DNA: TGTGCCAGCAGCTTAGCATTAGTGGGGGGGGCGATACATGAGCAGTTCTTC
CDR3 protein: CASSLALVGGAIHEQFF

clone size: .
J gene: TRBJ1-1
D gene: .
V gene: TRBV6-5
CDR3 DNA: TGTGCCAGCGTCGGGGGGGAGACTGAAGCTTTCTTT
CDR3 protein: CASVGGETEAFF

clone size: .
J gene: TRBJ2-3
D gene: TRBD2
V gene: TRBV18
CDR3 DNA: TGTGCCAGCTCACCATGGGGGACTAGCGGCACAGATACGCAGTATTTT
CDR3 protein: CASSPWGTSGTDTQYF

clone size: .
J gene: TRBJ1-3
D gene: TRBD1
V gene: TRBV5-1
CDR3 DNA: TGCGCCAGCAGCTTGGGGACAGGGGTCGCTTCTGGAAACACCATATATTTT
CDR3 protein: CASSLGTGVASGNTIYF

clone size: .
J gene: TRBJ2-3
D gene: TRBD2
V gene: TRBV10-1
CDR3 DNA: TGCGCCAGCAGTGAAGGTAGCAGAAGCGGGGGCCGCCCGAATACGCAGTATTTT
CDR3 protein: CASSEGSRSGGRPNTQYF

clone size: .
J gene: TRBJ2-7
D gene: .
V gene: TRBV7-2
CDR3 DNA: TGTGCCAGCAGCTTAGAAGGAGGCGCCGGCTCCTACGAGCAGTACTTC
CDR3 protein: CASSLEGGAGSYEQYF

clone size: .
J gene: TRBJ2-2
D gene: .
V gene: TRBV18
CDR3 DNA: TGTGCCAGCTCACTTCAGGGGACCGGGGAGCTGTTTTTT
CDR3 protein: CASSLQGTGELFF

clone size: .
J gene: TRBJ1-2
D gene: TRBD1
V gene: TRBV28
CDR3 DNA: TGTGCCAGCAGTTTATCCCACAGGGGGCTAGGCTATGGCTACACCTTC
CDR3 protein: CASSLSHRGLGYGYTF

clone size: .
J gene: TRBJ2-1
D gene: .
V gene: TRBV27
CDR3 DNA: TGTGCCAGTCGAGCTTACAATGAGCAGTTCTTC
CDR3 protein: CASRAYNEQFF

clone size: .
J gene: TRBJ1-2
D gene: .
V gene: TRBV9
CDR3 DNA: TGTGCCAGCAGCGTAGGGGGAATGCGGCAGGGTCTCCCCAACTATGGCTACACCTTC
CDR3 protein: CASSVGGMRQGLPNYGYTF

clone size: .
J gene: TRBJ2-1
D gene: .
V gene: TRBV4-1
CDR3 DNA: TGCGCCAGCAGCCAAGAACCCCTAGGGGCCGAGCAGTTCTTC
CDR3 protein: CASSQEPLGAEQFF

clone size: .
J gene: TRBJ2-7
D gene: TRBD1
V gene: TRBV10-2
CDR3 DNA: TGCGCCAGCAGAGCCGACAGGGACTCCTACGAGCAGTACTTC
CDR3 protein: CASRADRDSYEQYF

clone size: .
J gene: TRBJ2-7
D gene: .
V gene: TRBV5-8
CDR3 DNA: TGTGCCAGCAGACCCGCTACCTACGAGCAGTACTTC
CDR3 protein: CASRPATYEQYF

clone size: .
J gene: TRBJ2-7
D gene: TRBD1
V gene: TRBV7-2
CDR3 DNA: TGTGCCAGCAGCTCGAACTGGGGGACAGGGGCCACAGAGCAGTACTTC
CDR3 protein: CASSSNWGTGATEQYF

clone size: .
J gene: TRBJ1-5
D gene: .
V gene: TRBV2
CDR3 DNA: TGTGCCAGCAGTGAAAAGCCCTTGGGGGGAGGTGAGCCCCAGCATTTT
CDR3 protein: CASSEKPLGGGEPQHF

clone size: .
J gene: TRBJ1-2
D gene: .
V gene: TRBV28
CDR3 DNA: TGTGCCAGCAGTTTATATCCGGGACATAGAGGCTACACCTTC
CDR3 protein: CASSLYPGHRGYTF

clone size: .
J gene: TRBJ1-5
D gene: .
V gene: TRBV28
CDR3 DNA: TGTGCCAGCACCCTTTCGGGTCAGCCCCAGCATTTT
CDR3 protein: CASTLSGQPQHF

clone size: .
J gene: TRBJ2-3
D gene: TRBD2
V gene: TRBV18
CDR3 DNA: TGTGCCAGCTCACCATCTAGCGGGGGGGCCGGGGATACGCAGTATTTT
CDR3 protein: CASSPSSGGAGDTQYF

clone size: few
J gene: TRBJ1-1
D gene: .
V gene: TRBV15
CDR3 DNA: TGTGCCACCAGCAGAGACCTCGGGGGGAACACTGAAGCTTTCTTT
CDR3 protein: CATSRDLGGNTEAFF

clone size: .
J gene: TRBJ2-4
D gene: .
V gene: TRBV11-2
CDR3 DNA: TGTGCCAGCAGCAGAGGGGGGGGCGGAAACATTCAGTACTTC
CDR3 protein: CASSRGGGGNIQYF